This T cell receptor beta chain was retrieved from a study of patients and donors after allogeneic stem cell transplantation. This clonotype has only a few counts. TCRdb redid the calling of the RT-PCR reads with MiXCR, one entry per CDR3 protein. The repertoire holds about 960,000 distinct CDR3 sequences, with approximately 19% as singletons. Germline CDR1 ENHRY, CDR2 SYGVKD. CDR3 size: 16 residues. Trimming left V 9 bases short and J 0 bases short, with 17 bases between. The gene calls are TRBV10-3 and TRBJ1-4; D is unclear. Specimen: blood, either unsorted or a sorted T cell fraction (not recorded which). The TCR originated in a human donor who was either an allogeneic HSCT recipient or a stem cell or donor lymphocyte infusion donor (not recorded which). It is not recorded whose cells these are; they may come from a transplant donor. The DNA for the CDR3 is TGTGCCATACGACAAGTACACCTCGCAACTAATGAAAAACTGTTTTTT. Protein product: CAIRQVHLATNEKLFF.